This TCR beta chain appears in the sequencing data of a study of T cells in Graves' hyperthyroidism and ophthalmopathy. Patients were aged 18 to 65, had disease duration under 2 months, and had newly diagnosed hyperthyroidism. Patients with uncontrolled infections, other autoimmune diseases, pregnancy or lactation were excluded. Diagnosing involved the use of clinical symptoms, serum thyroxine and TRAb, thyroid ultrasound and orbital computed tomography. Fresh peripheral blood, roughly 10 ml, was the source of the PBMCs. Amplified TCR beta CDR3 regions came from RNA transcripts. An initial round of RT-PCR targeting the TCR CDR3 relied on the HTBI primer set. In TCRdb, the multiplex PCR reads were re-called with MiXCR into one record per CDR3 protein. This table holds 460,000 or so distinct CDR3 sequences, around 14% found once. The sequencing input was blood. The TCR was taken from a woman between 18 and 29 years old with Graves' hyperthyroidism.

The CDR3 region is CSAQTGRTNSPLHF. As DNA, the CDR3 is TGCAGTGCCCAGACCGGACGGACTAATTCACCCCTCCACTTT. The genes are TRBV20-1 and TRBJ1-6; D is uncertain. The CDR3 sequence is 14 residues long. Germline CDR1 and CDR2: DFQATT and SNEGSKA (reference sequence). V dropped 6 bases and J dropped 6 bases, with 15 bases sitting between them.